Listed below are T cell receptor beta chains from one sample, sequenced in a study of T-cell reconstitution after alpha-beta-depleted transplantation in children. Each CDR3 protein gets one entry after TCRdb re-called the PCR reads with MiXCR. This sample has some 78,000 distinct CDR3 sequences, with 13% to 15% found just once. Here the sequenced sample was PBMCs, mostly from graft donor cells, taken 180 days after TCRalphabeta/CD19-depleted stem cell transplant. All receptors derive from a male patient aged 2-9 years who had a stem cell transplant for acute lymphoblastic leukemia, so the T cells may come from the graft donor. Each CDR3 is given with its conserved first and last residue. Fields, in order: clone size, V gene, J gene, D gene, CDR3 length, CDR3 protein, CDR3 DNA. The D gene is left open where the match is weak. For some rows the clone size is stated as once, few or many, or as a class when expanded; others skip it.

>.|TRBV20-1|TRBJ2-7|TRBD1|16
CSASRTRTGYSYEQYF
TGCAGTGCTAGCCGGACCAGGACAGGGTATTCCTACGAGCAGTACTTC
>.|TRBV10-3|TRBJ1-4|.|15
CAISEKATTNEKLFF
TGTGCCATCAGTGAGAAGGCAACAACTAATGAAAAACTGTTTTTT
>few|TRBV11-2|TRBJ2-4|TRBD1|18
CASSLPDRAILAKNIQYF
TGTGCCAGCAGCCTCCCGGACAGGGCTATCCTAGCCAAAAACATTCAGTACTTC
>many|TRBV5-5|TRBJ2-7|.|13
CASSFGQPYEQYF
TGTGCCAGCAGCTTTGGACAGCCCTACGAGCAGTACTTC
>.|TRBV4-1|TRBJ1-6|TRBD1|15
CASSQAAGGKSPLHF
TGCGCCAGCAGCCAAGCGGCAGGGGGTAAATCACCCCTCCACTTT
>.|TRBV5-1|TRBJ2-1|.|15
CASSLSLGSGNEQFF
TGCGCCAGCAGCCTTTCTCTCGGCTCAGGGAATGAGCAGTTCTTC
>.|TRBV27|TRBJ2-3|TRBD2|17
CASSPTSGGAEPDTQYF
TGTGCCAGCAGTCCGACTAGCGGGGGGGCCGAGCCAGATACGCAGTATTTT
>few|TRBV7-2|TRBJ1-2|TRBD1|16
CASSLMGDRGLHGYTF
TGTGCCAGCAGCTTGATGGGGGACAGGGGCCTCCATGGCTACACCTTC
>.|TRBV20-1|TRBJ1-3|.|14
CSASLGGSGNTIYF
TGCAGTGCTTCCCTTGGGGGCTCTGGAAACACCATATATTTT
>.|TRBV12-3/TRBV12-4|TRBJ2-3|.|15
CASSLARKGTDTQYF
TGTGCCAGCAGTTTAGCGCGGAAAGGGACAGATACGCAGTATTTT
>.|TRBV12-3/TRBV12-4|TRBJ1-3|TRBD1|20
CASSTRQGGSFWASGNTIYF
TGTGCCAGCAGTACCCGACAGGGGGGAAGTTTTTGGGCCTCTGGAAACACCATATATTTT
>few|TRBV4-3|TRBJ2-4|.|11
CASSRNDIQYF
TGCGCCAGCAGCCGCAACGACATTCAGTACTTC
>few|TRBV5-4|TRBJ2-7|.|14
CASSPKDNPYEQYF
TGTGCCAGCAGCCCCAAGGATAACCCCTACGAGCAGTACTTC
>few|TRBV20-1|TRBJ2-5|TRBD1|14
CSGGRDRGQETQYF
TGCAGTGGCGGCCGGGACAGGGGGCAGGAGACCCAGTACTTC
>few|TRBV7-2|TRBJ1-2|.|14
CASSLAERSWGYTF
TGTGCCAGCAGCTTAGCGGAGAGGTCATGGGGCTACACCTTC
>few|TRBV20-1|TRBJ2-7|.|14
CSARGRRSTYEQYF
TGCAGTGCTAGAGGGCGACGGTCAACCTACGAGCAGTACTTC
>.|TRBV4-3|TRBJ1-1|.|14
CASSRFSGSTEAFF
TGCGCCAGCAGCCGATTCTCAGGGAGCACTGAAGCTTTCTTT
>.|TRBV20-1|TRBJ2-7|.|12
CSARVPPYEQYF
TGCAGTGCTAGAGTCCCCCCCTACGAGCAGTACTTC
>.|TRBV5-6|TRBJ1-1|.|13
CASSLIGGAEAFF
TGTGCCAGCAGCCTTATTGGGGGGGCTGAAGCTTTCTTT
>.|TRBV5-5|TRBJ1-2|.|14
CASSPFSGEGGYTF
TGTGCCAGCAGCCCCTTTTCGGGGGAGGGTGGCTACACCTTC
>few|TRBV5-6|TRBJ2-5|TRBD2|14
CASSLPGGGETQYF
TGTGCCAGCAGCCTCCCGGGGGGTGGGGAGACCCAGTACTTC
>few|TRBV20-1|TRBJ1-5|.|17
CSARPSGTGYSNQPQHF
TGCAGTGCTAGACCATCTGGAACGGGCTATAGCAATCAGCCCCAGCATTTT
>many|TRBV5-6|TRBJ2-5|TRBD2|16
CASSRAGGLFGETQYF
TGTGCCAGCAGCCGAGCGGGGGGGCTCTTCGGGGAGACCCAGTACTTC
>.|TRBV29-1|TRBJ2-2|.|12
CSVEDRTGELFF
TGCAGCGTTGAAGATCGAACCGGGGAGCTGTTTTTT
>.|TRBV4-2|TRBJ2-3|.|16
CASSQDGSGGADSQYF
TGTGCCAGCAGCCAAGATGGTAGCGGAGGGGCGGATTCGCAGTATTTT
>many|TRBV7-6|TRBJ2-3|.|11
CASSEGDTQYF
TGTGCCAGCAGCGAGGGGGATACGCAGTATTTT
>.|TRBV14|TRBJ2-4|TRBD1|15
CASSRPGTGRNIQYF
TGTGCCAGCAGCCGGCCGGGGACAGGGCGAAACATTCAGTACTTC
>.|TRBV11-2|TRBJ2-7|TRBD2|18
CASSYPPGLAGGSYEQYF
TGTGCCAGCAGCTACCCTCCGGGACTAGCGGGAGGCTCTTACGAGCAGTACTTC
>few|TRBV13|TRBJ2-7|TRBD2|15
CASSSRVAGHYEQYF
TGTGCCAGCAGCTCCCGGGTAGCGGGACACTACGAGCAGTACTTC
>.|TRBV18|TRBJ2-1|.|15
CASSPSSSSYNEQFF
TGTGCCAGCTCGCCTAGTTCTAGTTCCTACAATGAGCAGTTCTTC
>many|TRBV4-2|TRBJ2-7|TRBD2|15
CASSQEGAGELEQYF
TGTGCCAGCAGCCAAGAAGGAGCGGGGGAGCTCGAGCAGTACTTC
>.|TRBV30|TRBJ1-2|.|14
CAWSVIGRNYGYTF
TGTGCCTGGAGTGTAATCGGCCGAAACTATGGCTACACCTTC
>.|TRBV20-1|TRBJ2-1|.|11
CSAKGGNEQFF
TGCAGTGCTAAGGGCGGGAATGAGCAGTTCTTC
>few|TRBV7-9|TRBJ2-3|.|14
CASSPPSGRYTQYF
TGTGCCAGCAGCCCCCCCTCCGGCCGCTATACGCAGTATTTT
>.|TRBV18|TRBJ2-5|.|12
CASSTSRETQYF
TGTGCCAGCTCAACTAGCAGAGAGACCCAGTACTTC
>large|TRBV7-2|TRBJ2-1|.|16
CASSLDGVTTYNEQFF
TGTGCCAGCAGCTTAGATGGGGTTACCACCTACAATGAGCAGTTCTTC
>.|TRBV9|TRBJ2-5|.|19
CASSEGGGGPFTYQETQYF
TGTGCCAGCAGCGAGGGAGGGGGAGGCCCTTTTACGTACCAAGAGACCCAGTACTTC
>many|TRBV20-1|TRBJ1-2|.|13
CSARVTGSSGYTF
TGCAGTGCTAGAGTGACAGGCAGCAGCGGCTACACCTTC
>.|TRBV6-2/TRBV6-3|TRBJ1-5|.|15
CASSYSQVLNQPQHF
TGTGCCAGCAGTTACTCGCAAGTTCTCAATCAGCCCCAGCATTTT
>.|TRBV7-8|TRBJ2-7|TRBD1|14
CASSFRDRGREQYF
TGTGCCAGCAGCTTCCGGGACAGGGGTCGCGAGCAGTACTTC
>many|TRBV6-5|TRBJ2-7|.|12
CASSLRGYEQYF
TGTGCCAGCAGTTTAAGGGGCTACGAGCAGTACTTC
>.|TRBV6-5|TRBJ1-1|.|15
CASSYSTRADTEAFF
TGTGCCAGCAGTTACTCGACCAGGGCAGACACTGAAGCTTTCTTT
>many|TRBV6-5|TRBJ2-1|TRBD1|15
CASSYAGQVWNEQFF
TGTGCCAGCAGTTACGCCGGACAGGTATGGAATGAGCAGTTCTTC
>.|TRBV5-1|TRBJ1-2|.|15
CASSLDTGGIYGYTF
TGCGCCAGCAGCTTGGACACAGGCGGGATCTATGGCTACACCTTC